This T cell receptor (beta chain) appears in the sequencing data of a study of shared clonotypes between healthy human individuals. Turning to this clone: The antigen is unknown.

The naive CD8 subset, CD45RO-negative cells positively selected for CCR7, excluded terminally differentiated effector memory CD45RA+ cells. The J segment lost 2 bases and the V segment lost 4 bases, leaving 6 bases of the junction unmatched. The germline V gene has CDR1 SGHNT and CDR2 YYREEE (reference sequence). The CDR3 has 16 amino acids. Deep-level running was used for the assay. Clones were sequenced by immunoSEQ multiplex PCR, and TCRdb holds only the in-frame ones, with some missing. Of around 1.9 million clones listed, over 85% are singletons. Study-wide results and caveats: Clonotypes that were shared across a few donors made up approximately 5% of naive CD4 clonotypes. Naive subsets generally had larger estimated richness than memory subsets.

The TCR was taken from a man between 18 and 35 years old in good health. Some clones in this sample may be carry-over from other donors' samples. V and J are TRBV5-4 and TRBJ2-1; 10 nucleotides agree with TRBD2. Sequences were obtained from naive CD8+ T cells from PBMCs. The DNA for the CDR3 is TGTGCCAGCAGCCTGGGTACTAGCGGGACCTACAATGAGCAGTTCTTC. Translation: CASSLGTSGTYNEQFF.